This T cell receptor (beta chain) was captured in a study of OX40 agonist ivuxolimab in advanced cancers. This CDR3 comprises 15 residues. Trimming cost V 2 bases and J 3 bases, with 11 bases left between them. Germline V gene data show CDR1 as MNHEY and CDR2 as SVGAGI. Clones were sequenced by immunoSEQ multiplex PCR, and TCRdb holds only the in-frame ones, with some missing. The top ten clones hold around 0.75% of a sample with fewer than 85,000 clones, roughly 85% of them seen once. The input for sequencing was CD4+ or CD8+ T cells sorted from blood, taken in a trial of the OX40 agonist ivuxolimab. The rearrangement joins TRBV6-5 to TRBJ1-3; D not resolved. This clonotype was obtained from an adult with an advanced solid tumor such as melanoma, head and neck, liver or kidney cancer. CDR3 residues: CASSYRGESGNTIYF. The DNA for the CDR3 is TGTGCCAGCAGTTACCGCGGGGAAAGTGGAAACACCATATATTTT.